Presented here are 23 T cell receptor beta chains from one specimen sequenced in a study of T cell responses to AZD1222 COVID-19 vaccine. TCRdb's copy holds only in-frame clones and misses some; the assay was immunoSEQ multiplex PCR. Of about 110,000 clones detected, nearly 90% appear once; the ten largest clones hold about 3%. The sample in question was peripheral blood, obtained on day 0 of AZD1222 vaccination. The receptors were sampled from an adult in good health.

V is TRBV11-2 and J is TRBJ1-2, with D perhaps TRBD1 (6 bases). The germline V gene encodes CDR1 SGHAT and CDR2 FQNNGV. This CDR3 is built from 14 residues. Trimming removed 3 bases from V and 2 bases from J, with 10 bases in between. The CDR3 sequence is CASSFMQGNYGYTF. The CDR3, as DNA: TGTGCCAGCAGCTTTATGCAGGGGAACTATGGCTACACCTTC.

The chain joins TRBV19 to TRBJ2-1; 10 bases map to TRBD1. This CDR3 has 18 amino acids. With V trimmed by 5 bases and J by 5 bases, 15 bases remained unmatched. Germline values: CDR1 LNHDA, CDR2 SQIVND (reference sequence). This CDR3 reads CASSSRRGLGQGDNEQFF. In DNA form, the CDR3 reads TGTGCCAGTAGTTCCCGCCGGGGCCTCGGACAGGGGGACAATGAGCAGTTCTTC.

The chain employs TRBV3-1 (or the pseudogene TRBV3-2) and TRBJ2-1; 13 nucleotides line up with TRBD2. This CDR3 comprises 16 residues. V dropped 4 bases and J dropped 10; count of bases not matched to a gene: 10. Germline V gene data show CDR1 as LGHDT and CDR2 as YNNKEL (reference sequence). For the CDR3, the DNA is TGTGCCAGCAGCCGGGGGACTAGCGGGACTAGTGGCGAGCAGTTCTTC. This sequence encodes CASSRGTSGTSGEQFF.

The J gene is TRBJ2-7, the V gene TRBV7-9, with D possibly matching TRBD1 (5 bases). Trimming removed 3 bases from V and 5 bases from J, with 14 bases in between. CDR1 and CDR2 from the germline V gene are SEHNR and FQNEAQ (reference sequence). This CDR3 has 14 residues. The CDR3 spells CASSLTGPRDEQYF. The CDR3 region has the DNA TGTGCCAGCAGCTTGACCGGGCCCAGGGACGAGCAGTACTTC.

This chain uses TRBV7-2 with TRBJ2-6; a possible D gene is TRBD1 (6 bases). The V end lost 5 bases, the J end lost 0 bases, and 14 bases lay between the germline ends. This CDR3 has 17 residues. Germline V lookup: CDR1 SGHTA, CDR2 FQGNSA. CDR3 sequence reads: CASSARDTLSGANVLTF. As DNA, the CDR3 is TGTGCCAGCAGCGCCCGGGACACCCTCTCTGGGGCCAACGTCCTGACTTTC.

This chain's CDR3 is CASSLEGGALSDEQYF. CDR3 nucleotides: TGTGCCAGCAGCTTAGAGGGGGGGGCTCTTAGCGACGAGCAGTACTTC. V is TRBV11-2 and J is TRBJ2-7; a weak D match, TRBD2 (7 bases). CDR3 length equals 16 residues. Germline lookup yields CDR1 SGHAT and CDR2 FQNNGV. V lost 0 bases and J 5 bases, leaving 17 bases between the germline ends.

The chain combines TRBV14 with TRBJ2-3; either TRBD1 or TRBD2 may fit D (6 bases each). CDR1 SGHDN and CDR2 FVKESK come from the germline V gene. CDR3 length: 14 amino acids. Trimming took 0 bases from V and 6 from J, leaving 10 bases between them. Written as DNA, the CDR3 is TGTGCCAGCAGCCAAGACGGGGGCCTGGATACGCAGTATTTT. Protein product: CASSQDGGLDTQYF.

This chain links TRBV9 with TRBJ1-2, with D unclear. The CDR3 is made up of 13 amino acids. Trimming removed 0 bases from V and 4 bases from J, with 7 bases in between. Germline V gene lookup returns CDR1 SGDLS and CDR2 YYNGEE. CDR3: CASSVADIYGYTF. The CDR3 bases are TGTGCCAGCAGCGTAGCAGACATCTATGGCTACACCTTC.

This clone was counted a few times. V gene TRBV19 combines with J gene TRBJ1-3; 7 nucleotides align to TRBD1. Germline-derived CDR1 and CDR2 are LNHDA and SQIVND (reference sequence). J was trimmed by 2 bases and V by 5 bases; bases with no gene match: 3. CDR3 length: 14 residues. This chain's CDR3 is CASSPGGTGNTIYF. In nucleotides, the CDR3 is TGTGCCAGTAGTCCAGGGGGAACTGGAAACACCATATATTTT.

The chain has TRBV6-6 and TRBJ2-4; 7 bases fit TRBD1. Germline values: CDR1 MNHNY, CDR2 SVGAGI (reference sequence). Trimming at V came to 5 bases and at J to 9 bases, leaving 10 bases not matched to a gene. The CDR3 loop spans 14 amino acids. The CDR3 spells CASSNGQALGIQYF. CDR3 nucleotide sequence: TGTGCCAGCAGTAACGGACAGGCCCTGGGCATTCAGTACTTC.

On this clone itself: Other nucleotide sequences from this sample produce the same CDR3. The chain has TRBV7-3 and TRBJ2-2; D unresolved. The V end lost 1 base, the J end lost 4 bases, and 4 bases lay between the germline ends. CDR1 SGHTA and CDR2 FQGTGA come from the germline V gene. CDR3 length: 13 residues. The CDR3 protein is CASSLSVTGELFF. Written as DNA, the CDR3 is TGTGCCAGCAGCTTAAGTGTCACCGGGGAGCTGTTTTTT.

The chain combines TRBV6-5 with TRBJ1-1, with TRBD1 as a possible D gene (5 bases). Germline V gives CDR1 MNHEY, CDR2 SVGAGI. Trimming left V 6 bases short and J 1 base short, with 15 bases between. CDR3 length: 15 residues. The DNA of the CDR3 is TGTGCCAGCAGAAACCCAGGGTTGGGGAACACTGAAGCTTTCTTT. Its translation is CASRNPGLGNTEAFF.

The chain couples TRBV18 to TRBJ2-3; TRBD2 aligns across 13 bases. The CDR3 runs 16 residues. CDR1 is KGHSH and CDR2 is LQKENI in the germline V gene. J lost 4 bases, V lost 6 bases, and 7 bases had no gene match. DNA for the CDR3: TGTGCCAGCTCTAGAAGGACTAGCGGGGGCCCAGATACGCAGTATTTT. This sequence encodes CASSRRTSGGPDTQYF.

The chain is built from TRBV7-9 and TRBJ1-1, with D unclear. The germline V and J ends were trimmed by 2 bases and 0 bases, with 19 bases remaining between them. Germline lookup yields CDR1 SEHNR and CDR2 FQNEAQ (reference sequence). This CDR3 contains 18 residues. The CDR3 DNA reads as TGTGCCAGCAGCTTAAGGGAAGGAGGCGTTTTCCTGAACACTGAAGCTTTCTTT. Translation: CASSLREGGVFLNTEAFF.

This clone was picked up a small number of times. The chain recombines TRBV6-1 with TRBJ1-5; a weak D match, TRBD1 (5 bases). CDR1 MNHNS and CDR2 SASEGT come from the germline V gene. This CDR3 has 14 amino acids. Trimming left V 1 base short and J 4 bases short, with 8 bases between. The CDR3 spells CASSEVTENQPQHF. The CDR3 nucleotides read TGTGCCAGCAGTGAAGTGACAGAAAATCAGCCCCAGCATTTT.

The CDR3 region is CASSQSSGQGALAYGYTF. The CDR3 coding sequence is TGCGCCAGCAGCCAGAGCTCGGGACAGGGGGCGCTGGCCTATGGCTACACCTTC. The V gene is TRBV5-1, the J gene TRBJ1-2; 12 bases match TRBD1. The CDR3 has 18 residues. The junction had 14 bases not matched to a gene; V was cut back by 4 bases and J by 4 bases. Germline CDR1 reads SGHRS; CDR2 reads YFSETQ.

The chain has TRBV30 and TRBJ1-4; the D gene is possibly TRBD1 (6 bases). V was trimmed by 8 bases and J by 0 bases, leaving 13 bases between them. The CDR3 loop spans 14 amino acids. Germline-derived CDR1 and CDR2 are GTSNPN and SVGIG (reference sequence). The CDR3, as DNA: TGTGCCCGGACTACAGGGCCAACTAATGAAAAACTGTTTTTT. Translated, it gives CARTTGPTNEKLFF.

The CDR3 DNA reads as TGCGCCAGCAGTGTTAGGGGGACAGCGAACACTGAAGCTTTCTTT. This sequence encodes CASSVRGTANTEAFF. The chain is built from TRBV10-1 and TRBJ1-1; 7 bases align to TRBD1. Germline V gene data show CDR1 as WNHNN and CDR2 as SYGVQD (reference sequence). Unmatched junction bases numbered 6, after V lost 4 bases and J lost 1 base. The length of the CDR3 is 15 residues.

V and J are TRBV6-2 or TRBV6-3 and TRBJ1-5, with D tentatively TRBD1 (5 bases). The CDR3 runs to 16 residues. V lost 5 bases and J 1 base, leaving 15 bases between the germline ends. CDR1 and CDR2 from the germline V gene are MNHEY and SVGEGT. The CDR3 bases are TGTGCCAGCAGTAGCCGGCACAGGCTAAGCAATCAGCCCCAGCATTTT. This sequence encodes CASSSRHRLSNQPQHF.

The chain combines TRBV7-9 with TRBJ2-3; 10 nucleotides line up with TRBD2. Per the germline V gene, CDR1 is SEHNR and CDR2 is FQNEAQ (reference sequence). This CDR3 comprises 14 residues. V trimming: 6 bases; J trimming: 8 bases; junction bases outside the gene matches: 8. CDR3 nucleotides: TGTGCCAGCAGTAATCTAGCGGGAGTGGGTACGCAGTATTTT. This codes for CASSNLAGVGTQYF.

The gene calls are TRBV6-6 and TRBJ1-5; D is uncertain. Looked up from germline, CDR1 is MNHNY and CDR2 is SVGAGI (reference sequence). The CDR3 has 12 residues. The germline V and J ends were trimmed by 5 bases and 7 bases, with 9 bases remaining between them. CDR3 bases: TGTGCCAGCAGTACAGCCTCGCAGCCCCAGCATTTT. Encoded protein: CASSTASQPQHF.

The chain joins TRBV29-1 to TRBJ2-7, with a weak D call TRBD2 (6 bases). V was cut by 3 bases and J by 2 bases, with 20 bases left in between. The CDR3 length is 16 residues. The germline V gene encodes CDR1 SQVTM and CDR2 ANQGSEA. The CDR3 here is CSVERGFFPLPYEQYF. CDR3 in DNA: TGCAGCGTTGAGCGGGGATTTTTCCCTCTCCCCTACGAGCAGTACTTC.

The CDR3: CASSIVGTGGRNTEAFF. For the CDR3, the DNA is TGTGCCAGTAGTATAGTAGGGACAGGGGGCAGAAACACTGAAGCTTTCTTT. V and J are TRBV19 and TRBJ1-1; 12 nucleotides match TRBD1. This CDR3 has 17 residues. Trimming took 1 base from V and 2 from J; bases not matched to a gene: 5. Germline assignment: CDR1 LNHDA and CDR2 SQIVND (reference sequence).